This T cell receptor beta chain was obtained from a study of blood T cell repertoires in COVID-19. In terms of age and location, participants ranged from about 18 to 89 years and lived in about 25 US areas. Produced via immunoSEQ multiplex PCR; TCRdb's table is partial and in-frame only. The table has roughly 200,000 clones, 65% to 90% seen once; the top ten hold 3.8%. V was clipped by 5 bases and J by 3 bases, with 10 bases between them. This CDR3 is 14 amino acids long. Germline loops: CDR1 SGHAT, CDR2 FQNNGV. Sample: PBMCs or T cells enriched from blood (not recorded which). The V call is TRBV11-2, the J call TRBJ2-2, with a weak D call TRBD2 (5 bases). The source is a woman aged 40-49 years with acute COVID-19. CDR3 residues: CASSSSGDTGELFF. CDR3 in DNA: TGTGCCAGCAGCAGTTCCGGGGACACCGGGGAGCTGTTTTTT.